This T cell receptor beta chain was recovered during a study of T-cell memory formation after mild COVID-19. Study results and caveats: Clones which contracted sat mainly in CM and EM if CD4+, and in EMRA if CD8+.

This clonotype turned up a few times. Its antigen is still unknown. TCRdb reprocessed the 5' RACE reads via MiXCR and lists one record per CDR3 protein. The table records under 450,000 distinct CDR3 sequences, more than 20% of them present only once. Germline values: CDR1 SGHNT, CDR2 YYREEE (reference sequence). V trimming: 6 bases; J trimming: 3 bases; junction bases outside the gene matches: 5. CDR3 length: 13 amino acids. Sequenced input: PBMCs or a T cell subset sorted from them (not recorded which). The source of this sequence is an adult woman who had mild COVID-19 (a few samples of this study predate the infection). Cell type and time point are not known. The chain recombines TRBV5-4 with TRBJ2-5; 7 bases line up with TRBD1. DNA for the CDR3: TGTGCCAGCAACAGAGGACAGGAAGAGACCCAGTACTTC. Protein: CASNRGQEETQYF.